The next 17 T cell receptor beta chains were all read from a single sample in a study of blood T cell repertoires in COVID-19. The protocol was immunoSEQ multiplex PCR, while the TCRdb copy is restricted to in-frame clones and leaves out a portion. This sample carries approximately 40,000 clones, more than 90% of them seen once, and the ten largest clones take 5.5%. The material sequenced was peripheral blood. These receptors came from a woman at least 80 years old with acute or convalescent COVID-19.

V usage is TRBV5-1 and J usage is TRBJ2-1; tentative D call: TRBD2 (6 bases). Deletions cut 0 bases from V and 0 bases from J, with 7 bases between. The germline V gene encodes CDR1 SGHRS and CDR2 YFSETQ. CDR3 length equals 15 residues. The CDR3 bases are TGCGCCAGCAGCTTGGGCGGGAACTCCTACAATGAGCAGTTCTTC. Amino acids: CASSLGGNSYNEQFF.

V usage is TRBV18 and J usage is TRBJ1-1; 7 bases align to TRBD1. The CDR3 contains 14 residues. V was pared by 0 bases and J by 8 bases, with 6 bases of the junction left unmatched. Germline CDR1 and CDR2: KGHSH and LQKENI. The CDR3 coding sequence is TGTGCCAGCTCACCACCGGAGGGGGCATCGGAAGCTTTCTTT. Its translation is CASSPPEGASEAFF.

This chain uses TRBV25-1 with TRBJ1-3; no definite D call. Trimming stripped 4 bases from V and 0 bases from J, with 7 bases between. Germline V CDR1 and CDR2: MGHDK, SYGVNS. The CDR3 covers 14 residues. The CDR3 here is CASSAEYSGNTIYF. In DNA, the CDR3 is TGTGCCAGCAGTGCAGAATACTCTGGAAACACCATATATTTT.

The genes are TRBV4-2 and TRBJ2-5; D is unresolved. The CDR3 spans 15 residues. The ends were cut back, 0 bases at V and 2 bases at J, with 10 bases in the middle. Germline V gene data show CDR1 as LGHNA and CDR2 as YNFKEQ. The CDR3 sequence: CASSQDVLTQETQYF. The CDR3 DNA sequence: TGTGCCAGCAGCCAAGACGTGTTAACTCAAGAGACCCAGTACTTC.

The chain has TRBV5-4 and TRBJ2-5; 7 nucleotides match TRBD2. Germline CDR1 reads SGHNT; CDR2 reads YYREEE (reference sequence). V gave up 4 bases and J gave up 2 bases; unmatched junction bases: 2. This CDR3 is built from 13 residues. CDR3 region: CASSGRGQETQYF. DNA of the CDR3: TGTGCCAGCAGCGGGCGGGGGCAAGAGACCCAGTACTTC.

Only one count was recorded for this clone. This chain joins TRBV12-5 and TRBJ2-7; maybe TRBD2 (7 bases). Per the germline V gene, CDR1 is LGHNT and CDR2 is FRNRAP. V dropped 6 bases and J dropped 4 bases, with 16 bases sitting between them. The CDR3 is 14 residues long. CDR3: CASGPRGGSYEQYF. Written as DNA, the CDR3 is TGTGCTAGTGGCCCAAGGGGGGGCTCATACGAGCAGTACTTC.

The J gene is TRBJ2-7, the V gene TRBV3-1 (or the pseudogene TRBV3-2); D unclear. With 1 base removed from V and 1 base from J, the gap between germline ends came to 8 bases. Germline loops: CDR1 LGHDT, CDR2 YNNKEL (reference sequence). There are 14 residues in the CDR3. In DNA, the CDR3 is TGTGCCAGCAGCCAAGTCTCTTCTTCCTACGAGCAGTACTTC. Translated, it gives CASSQVSSSYEQYF.

This chain connects TRBV7-9 to TRBJ1-1; TRBD1 is a possible D gene (5 bases). There are 12 residues in the CDR3. Germline V lookup: CDR1 SEHNR, CDR2 FQNEAQ (reference sequence). V dropped 1 base and J dropped 6 bases, with 6 bases sitting between them. CDR3 in amino acids: CASSLEGPEAFF. CDR3 in DNA: TGTGCCAGCAGCTTAGAGGGGCCTGAAGCTTTCTTT.

The V call is TRBV6-5, the J call TRBJ1-4, with 7 bases fitting TRBD1. Germline CDR1 is MNHEY and CDR2 is SVGAGI. The V segment lost 10 bases and the J segment 5 bases; nucleotides outside the gene matches: 7. The CDR3 has 13 amino acids. This CDR3 is CATIGTANEKLFF. The CDR3, as DNA: TGTGCCACCATCGGGACAGCGAATGAAAAACTGTTTTTT.

The V call is TRBV9, the J call TRBJ1-2, with D hard to call. The CDR3 totals 16 residues. Germline loops: CDR1 SGDLS, CDR2 YYNGEE. The ends were cut back, 0 bases at V and 4 bases at J, with 16 bases in the middle. The CDR3 region is CASSVEPTRGSYGYTF. The CDR3 DNA follows: TGTGCCAGCAGCGTAGAACCAACCCGAGGTTCCTATGGCTACACCTTC.

V gene TRBV5-1 combines with J gene TRBJ2-3; 14 positions match TRBD2. J gave up 3 bases and V 4 bases, and 10 bases lay outside the gene matches. Germline values: CDR1 SGHRS, CDR2 YFSETQ. The CDR3 is 18 residues long. DNA of the CDR3: TGCGCCAGCAGCCTGGCGACTAGCGGGGGGGTTAGGACAGATACGCAGTATTTT. It specifies CASSLATSGGVRTDTQYF.

The J gene is TRBJ1-1, the V gene TRBV18; D not resolved. V lost 3 bases and J lost 0, with 8 bases in between. CDR1 is KGHSH and CDR2 is LQKENI in the germline V gene. The CDR3 sequence is 14 residues long. CDR3 coding DNA: TGTGCCAGCTCACCTGGACTGCTGAACACTGAAGCTTTCTTT. Residues: CASSPGLLNTEAFF. Together with reference TRBV18 and TRBJ1-1, the CDR3 gives the full variable domain: NAGVMQNPRHLVRRRGQEARLRCSPMKGHSHVYWYRQLPEEGLKFMVYLQKENIIDESGMPKERFSAEFPKEGPSILRIQQVVRGDSAAYFCASSPGLLNTEAFFGQGTRLTVV.

In nucleotides, the CDR3 is TGTGCCTGGAACACAGGTTACAATCAGCCCCAGCATTTT. Its protein product is CAWNTGYNQPQHF. This chain links TRBV30 with TRBJ1-5, with D perhaps TRBD1 (5 bases). Between the trimmed V and J ends, which lost 4 bases and 3 bases, there was a span of 10 bases. The CDR3 is 13 residues long. The germline V gene has CDR1 GTSNPN and CDR2 SVGIG (reference sequence).

V gene TRBV5-4 combines with J gene TRBJ1-2; 9 bases match TRBD1. The CDR3 runs 13 residues. Germline trimming cut 2 bases from V and 6 bases from J; bases unmatched to any gene: 2. Germline lookup yields CDR1 SGHNT and CDR2 YYREEE (reference sequence). This CDR3 reads CASSFGQGNGYTF. The CDR3 DNA sequence: TGTGCCAGCAGCTTCGGACAGGGGAATGGCTACACCTTC.

V gene TRBV30 combines with J gene TRBJ2-2; TRBD1 matches at 7 bases. V lost 2 bases, J lost 7 bases, and 7 bases stayed unmatched. The V gene's germline CDR1 is GTSNPN and CDR2 SVGIG (reference sequence). The CDR3 is made up of 14 amino acids. CDR3: CAWSSTGVGGELFF. The CDR3 bases are TGTGCCTGGAGTTCCACAGGGGTCGGCGGGGAGCTGTTTTTT.

The V gene is TRBV19, the J gene TRBJ1-5, with TRBD1 as a possible D gene (6 bases). Germline lookup yields CDR1 LNHDA and CDR2 SQIVND (reference sequence). The CDR3 runs to 15 residues. Trimming removed 4 bases from V and 2 bases from J, with 12 bases in between. The CDR3: CASSNFDRRNQPQHF. CDR3 DNA sequence: TGTGCCAGTAGTAATTTCGACAGGCGCAATCAGCCCCAGCATTTT.

The V gene is TRBV5-1, the J gene TRBJ1-1, with TRBD1 as a possible D gene (6 bases). The CDR3 contains 13 residues. The germline gives CDR1 SGHRS, CDR2 YFSETQ. With 4 bases removed from V and 9 bases from J, the gap between germline ends came to 16 bases. The CDR3: CASSPRLQGQAFF. The CDR3 coding sequence is TGCGCCAGCAGCCCGAGACTACAGGGCCAAGCTTTCTTT.